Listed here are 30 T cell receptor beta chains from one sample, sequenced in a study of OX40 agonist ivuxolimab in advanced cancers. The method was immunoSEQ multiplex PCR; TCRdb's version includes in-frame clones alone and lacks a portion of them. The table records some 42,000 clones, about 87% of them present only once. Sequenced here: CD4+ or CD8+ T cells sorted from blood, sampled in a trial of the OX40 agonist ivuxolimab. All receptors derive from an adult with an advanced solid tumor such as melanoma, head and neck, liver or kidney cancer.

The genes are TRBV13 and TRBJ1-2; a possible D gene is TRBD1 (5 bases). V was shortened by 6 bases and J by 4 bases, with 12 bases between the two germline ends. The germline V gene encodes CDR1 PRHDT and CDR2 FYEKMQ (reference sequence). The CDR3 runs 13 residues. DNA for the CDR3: TGTGCCAGCAGTCGGGACGGACGCTATGGCTACACCTTC. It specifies CASSRDGRYGYTF.

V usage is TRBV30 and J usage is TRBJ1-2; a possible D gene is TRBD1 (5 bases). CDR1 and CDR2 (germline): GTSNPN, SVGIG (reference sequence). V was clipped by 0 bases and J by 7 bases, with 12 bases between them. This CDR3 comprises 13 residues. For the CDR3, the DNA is TGTGCCTGGAGTGTCCAGGGCCAAGTTGGCTACACCTTC. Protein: CAWSVQGQVGYTF.

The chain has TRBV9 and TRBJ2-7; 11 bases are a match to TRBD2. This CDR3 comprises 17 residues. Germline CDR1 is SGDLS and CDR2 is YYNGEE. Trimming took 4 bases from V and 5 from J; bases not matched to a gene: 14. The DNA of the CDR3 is TGTGCCAGCAGCACCCACTCGACTAGCGGGGCAGGGGACGAGCAGTACTTC. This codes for CASSTHSTSGAGDEQYF.

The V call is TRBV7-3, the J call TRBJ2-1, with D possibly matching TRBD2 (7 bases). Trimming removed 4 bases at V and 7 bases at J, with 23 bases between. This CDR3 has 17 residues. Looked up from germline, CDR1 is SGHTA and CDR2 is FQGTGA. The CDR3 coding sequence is TGTGCCAGCAGCTCGCGTCCTCTAGGGGGGGCATTAAATGAGCAGTTCTTC. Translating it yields CASSSRPLGGALNEQFF.

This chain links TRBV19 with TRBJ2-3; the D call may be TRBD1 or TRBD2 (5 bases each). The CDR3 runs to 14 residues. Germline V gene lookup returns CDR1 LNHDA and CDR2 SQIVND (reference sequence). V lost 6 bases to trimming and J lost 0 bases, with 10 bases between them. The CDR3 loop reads CASRSGSSTDTQYF. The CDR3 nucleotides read TGTGCCAGTAGATCAGGGAGCAGCACAGATACGCAGTATTTT.

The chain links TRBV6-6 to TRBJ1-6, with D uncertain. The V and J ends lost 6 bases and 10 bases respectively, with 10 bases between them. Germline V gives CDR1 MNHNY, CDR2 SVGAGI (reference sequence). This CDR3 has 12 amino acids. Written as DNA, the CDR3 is TGTGCCAGCAGCGACTCAGACTCACCCCTCCACTTT. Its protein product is CASSDSDSPLHF.

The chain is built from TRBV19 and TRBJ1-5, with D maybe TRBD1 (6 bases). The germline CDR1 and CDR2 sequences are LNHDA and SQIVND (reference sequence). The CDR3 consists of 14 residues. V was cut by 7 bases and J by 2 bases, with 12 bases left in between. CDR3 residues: CASKGVTGNQPQHF. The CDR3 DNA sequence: TGTGCCAGTAAGGGGGTAACGGGCAATCAGCCCCAGCATTTT.

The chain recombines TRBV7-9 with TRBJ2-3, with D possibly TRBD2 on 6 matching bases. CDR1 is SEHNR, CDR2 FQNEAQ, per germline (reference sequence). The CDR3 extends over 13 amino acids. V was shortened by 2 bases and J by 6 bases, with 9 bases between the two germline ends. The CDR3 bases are TGTGCCAGCAGCTTATTGAGCGGGGATACGCAGTATTTT. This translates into CASSLLSGDTQYF.

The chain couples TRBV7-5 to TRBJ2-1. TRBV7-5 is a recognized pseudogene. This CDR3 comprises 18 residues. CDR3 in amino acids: CVRSLQSGSGRGDNEQFF. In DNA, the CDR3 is TGTGTCAGAAGCCTACAATCGGGGAGCGGAAGGGGCGACAATGAGCAGTTCTTC.

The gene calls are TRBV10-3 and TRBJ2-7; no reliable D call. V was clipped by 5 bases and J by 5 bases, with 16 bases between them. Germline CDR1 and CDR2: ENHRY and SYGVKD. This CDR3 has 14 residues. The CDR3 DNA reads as TGTGCCATCAGTAAGGTGTATATCTTCCACGAGCAGTACTTC. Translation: CAISKVYIFHEQYF.

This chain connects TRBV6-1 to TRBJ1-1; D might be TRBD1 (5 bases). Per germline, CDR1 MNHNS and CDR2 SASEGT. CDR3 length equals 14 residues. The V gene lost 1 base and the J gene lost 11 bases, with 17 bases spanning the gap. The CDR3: CASSEEDKASRAFF. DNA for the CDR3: TGTGCCAGCAGTGAAGAGGACAAGGCCTCCCGGGCTTTCTTT.

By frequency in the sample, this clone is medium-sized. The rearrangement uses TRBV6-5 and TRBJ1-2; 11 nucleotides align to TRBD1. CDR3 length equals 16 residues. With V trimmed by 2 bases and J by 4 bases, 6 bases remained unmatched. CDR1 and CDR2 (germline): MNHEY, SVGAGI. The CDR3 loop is CASSYVRTGGSYGYTF. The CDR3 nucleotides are TGTGCCAGCAGTTACGTACGGACAGGGGGCTCCTATGGCTACACCTTC.

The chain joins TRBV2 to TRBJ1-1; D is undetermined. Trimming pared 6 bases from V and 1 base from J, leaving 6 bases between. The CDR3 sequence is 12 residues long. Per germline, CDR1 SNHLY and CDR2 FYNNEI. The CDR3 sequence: CASRAANTEAFF. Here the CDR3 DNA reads TGTGCCAGCAGAGCAGCGAACACTGAAGCTTTCTTT.

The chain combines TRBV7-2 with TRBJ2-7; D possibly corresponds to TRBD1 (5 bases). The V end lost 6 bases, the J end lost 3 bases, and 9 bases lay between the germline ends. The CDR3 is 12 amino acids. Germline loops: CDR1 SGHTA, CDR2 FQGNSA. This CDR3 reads CASSFQGYEQYF. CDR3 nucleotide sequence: TGTGCCAGCAGTTTTCAGGGCTACGAGCAGTACTTC.

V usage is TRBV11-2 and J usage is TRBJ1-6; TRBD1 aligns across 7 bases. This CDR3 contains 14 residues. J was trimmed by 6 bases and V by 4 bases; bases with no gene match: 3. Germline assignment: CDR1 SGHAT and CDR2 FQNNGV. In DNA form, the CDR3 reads TGTGCCAGCAGCTCGACAGGGTTTAATTCACCCCTCCACTTT. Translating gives CASSSTGFNSPLHF.

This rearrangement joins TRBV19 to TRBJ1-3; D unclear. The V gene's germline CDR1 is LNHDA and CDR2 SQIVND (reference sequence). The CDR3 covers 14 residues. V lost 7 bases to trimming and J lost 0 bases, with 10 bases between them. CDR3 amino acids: CASKAANSGNTIYF. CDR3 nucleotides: TGTGCCAGTAAGGCGGCAAACTCTGGAAACACCATATATTTT.

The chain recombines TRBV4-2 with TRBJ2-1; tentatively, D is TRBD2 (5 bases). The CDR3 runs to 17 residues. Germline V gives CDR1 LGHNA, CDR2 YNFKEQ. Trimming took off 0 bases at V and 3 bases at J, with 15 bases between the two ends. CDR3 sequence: CASSQDTQAVNYNEQFF. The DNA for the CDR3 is TGTGCCAGCAGCCAAGATACCCAAGCGGTCAACTACAATGAGCAGTTCTTC.

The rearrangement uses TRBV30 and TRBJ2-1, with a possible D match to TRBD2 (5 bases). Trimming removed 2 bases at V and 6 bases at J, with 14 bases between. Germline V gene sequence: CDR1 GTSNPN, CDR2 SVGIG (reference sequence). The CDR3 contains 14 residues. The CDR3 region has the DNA TGTGCCTGGAGTCCTAGCCATACGACCAATGAGCAGTTCTTC. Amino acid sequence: CAWSPSHTTNEQFF. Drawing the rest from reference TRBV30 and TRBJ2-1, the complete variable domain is SQTIHQWPATLVQPVGSPLSLECTVEGTSNPNLYWYRQAAGRGLQLLFYSVGIGQISSEVPQNLSASRPQDRQFILSSKKLLLSDSGFYLCAWSPSHTTNEQFFGPGTRLTVL.

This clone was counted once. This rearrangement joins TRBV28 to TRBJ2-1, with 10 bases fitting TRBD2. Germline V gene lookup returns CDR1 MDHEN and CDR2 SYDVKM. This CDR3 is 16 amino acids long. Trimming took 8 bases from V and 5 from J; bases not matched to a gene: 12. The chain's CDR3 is CASGPLSSGGNNEQFF. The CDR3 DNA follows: TGTGCCAGCGGGCCGCTCTCTAGCGGGGGAAACAATGAGCAGTTCTTC.

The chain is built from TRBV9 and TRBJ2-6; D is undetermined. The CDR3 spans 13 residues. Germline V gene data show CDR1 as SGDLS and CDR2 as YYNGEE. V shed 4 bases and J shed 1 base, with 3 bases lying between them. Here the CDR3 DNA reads TGTGCCAGCAGCATATCTGGGGCCAACGTCCTGACTTTC. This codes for CASSISGANVLTF.

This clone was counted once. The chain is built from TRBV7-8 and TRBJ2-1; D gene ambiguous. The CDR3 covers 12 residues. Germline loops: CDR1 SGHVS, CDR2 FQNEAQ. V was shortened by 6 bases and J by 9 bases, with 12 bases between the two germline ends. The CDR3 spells CASSRTLGEQFF. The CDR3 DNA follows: TGTGCCAGCAGTCGCACGCTGGGTGAGCAGTTCTTC.

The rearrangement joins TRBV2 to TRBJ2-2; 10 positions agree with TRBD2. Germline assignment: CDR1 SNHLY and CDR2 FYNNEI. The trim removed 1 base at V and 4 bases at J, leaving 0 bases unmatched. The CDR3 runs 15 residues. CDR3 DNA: TGTGCCAGCAGTGAAGGACTAGCGGGCACCGGGGAGCTGTTTTTT. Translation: CASSEGLAGTGELFF.

CDR3 amino acids: CASSQERGREEGTEAFF. The CDR3 bases are TGTGCCAGCAGCCAAGAAAGGGGCAGGGAGGAGGGCACTGAAGCTTTCTTT. The rearrangement links TRBV4-2 to TRBJ1-1; weak D call: TRBD1 (5 bases). The V end was cut by 0 bases, the J end by 4 bases, with 18 bases between. Per germline, CDR1 LGHNA and CDR2 YNFKEQ. The CDR3 runs 17 residues.

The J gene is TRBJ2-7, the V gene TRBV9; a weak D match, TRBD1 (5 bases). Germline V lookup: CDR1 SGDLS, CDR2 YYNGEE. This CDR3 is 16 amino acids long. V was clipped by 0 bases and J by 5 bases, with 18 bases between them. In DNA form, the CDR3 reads TGTGCCAGCAGCGTAGCGTCAGGGTCTTTATCCCACGAGCAGTACTTC. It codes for CASSVASGSLSHEQYF.

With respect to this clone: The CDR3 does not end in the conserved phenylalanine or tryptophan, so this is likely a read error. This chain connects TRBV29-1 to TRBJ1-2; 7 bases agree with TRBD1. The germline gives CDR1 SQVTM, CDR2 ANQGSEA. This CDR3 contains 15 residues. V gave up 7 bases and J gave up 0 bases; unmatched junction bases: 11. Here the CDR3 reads CSATGGTAPNYGYTL. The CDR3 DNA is TGCAGCGCCACGGGTGGGACAGCGCCTAACTATGGCTACACCCTC.

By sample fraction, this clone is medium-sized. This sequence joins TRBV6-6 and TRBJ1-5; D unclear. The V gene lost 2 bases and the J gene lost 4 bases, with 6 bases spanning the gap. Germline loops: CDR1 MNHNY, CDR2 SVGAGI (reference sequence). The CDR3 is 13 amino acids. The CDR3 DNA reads TGTGCCAGCAGTTACGATGGGAATCAGCCCCAGCATTTT. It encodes CASSYDGNQPQHF.

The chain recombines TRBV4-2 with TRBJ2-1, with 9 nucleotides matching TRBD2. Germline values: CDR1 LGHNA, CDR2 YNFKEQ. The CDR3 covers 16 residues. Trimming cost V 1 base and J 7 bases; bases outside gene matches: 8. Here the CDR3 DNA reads TGTGCCAGCAGCCAAGCAAGTAGCGGGGGCCGGAATGAGCAGTTCTTC. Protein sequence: CASSQASSGGRNEQFF.

This chain's CDR3 is CASSDGPVVETQYF. The CDR3 DNA reads TGTGCCAGCAGTGACGGGCCGGTGGTGGAGACCCAGTACTTC. This sequence joins TRBV6-1 and TRBJ2-5, with D unclear. The germline V and J ends were trimmed by 3 bases and 5 bases, with 13 bases remaining between them. The CDR3 length is 14 residues. Germline CDR1 and CDR2: MNHNS and SASEGT.

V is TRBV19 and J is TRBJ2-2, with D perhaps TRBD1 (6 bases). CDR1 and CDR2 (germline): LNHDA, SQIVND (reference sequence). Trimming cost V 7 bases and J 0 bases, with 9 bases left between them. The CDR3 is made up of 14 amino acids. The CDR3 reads CASIRGPNTGELFF. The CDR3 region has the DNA TGTGCCAGTATCAGGGGCCCGAACACCGGGGAGCTGTTTTTT.

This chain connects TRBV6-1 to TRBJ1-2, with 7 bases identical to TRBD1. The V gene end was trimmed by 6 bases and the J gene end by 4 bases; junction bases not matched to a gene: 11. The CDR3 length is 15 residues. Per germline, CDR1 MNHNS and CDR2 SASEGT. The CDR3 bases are TGTGCCAGCAGCCCCAATCCGGACAGGAGCTATGGCTACACCTTC. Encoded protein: CASSPNPDRSYGYTF.